The TCR beta chain under discussion was sequenced for a study of blood T cell repertoires in COVID-19. Study-wide context: Researchers got acute and convalescent COVID-19 samples from the United States, Italy and Spain.

The table lists this clone with a few counts. Per the original data handling: Scientists estimated how many nucleated cells there were by amplifying reference gene primers. TCRdb's table, derived via immunoSEQ multiplex PCR, lists solely in-frame clones and lacks some. The DNA gave D and trimming, while V, J and clone size come from that table. The sample yields roughly 100,000 clones, approximately 87% seen once. The receptor was derived from a man aged 45-65 years with acute or convalescent COVID-19. The sample consisted of peripheral blood.

CDR3 in amino acids: CASRIHRSVPGELFF. Here the CDR3 DNA reads TGCGCCAGCAGAATCCACCGGTCCGTGCCCGGGGAGCTGTTTTTT. This chain links TRBV5-1 with TRBJ2-2; D is unresolved. V lost 5 bases and J 6 bases, leaving 17 bases between the germline ends. The CDR3 is made up of 15 amino acids. Germline values: CDR1 SGHRS, CDR2 YFSETQ.